Detailed here is one T cell receptor beta chain. Its antigen remains unknown. Patients showing uncontrolled infection, other autoimmune disease, pregnancy or lactation were ineligible. Clinical symptoms, serum thyroxine, TRAb, thyroid ultrasound and orbital computed tomography established diagnosis. The TCR beta CDR3 regions underwent amplification using RNA transcripts as the source. HTBI primers were used for first-round RT-PCR of the TCR CDR3. TCRdb reprocessed the multiplex PCR reads via MiXCR and lists one record per CDR3 protein. Among fewer than 900,000 distinct CDR3 sequences listed, less than 20% were seen once. This sample is drawn from a study of T cells in Graves' hyperthyroidism and ophthalmopathy. Study-wide context: Peripheral blood was secured at the point of initial diagnosis, before any treatment.

General study findings and limits: Through a model of 13 V-J features, ophthalmopathy was separated from stable hyperthyroidism.

Germline CDR1 reads DFQATT; CDR2 reads SNEGSKA (reference sequence). V was cut by 3 bases and J by 0 bases, with 15 bases left in between. CDR3 length: 16 residues. The chain recombines TRBV20-1 with TRBJ1-3; D remains unclear. The sequenced sample consisted of blood. The TCR comes from a man aged 18 to 29 with Graves' hyperthyroidism. In DNA, the CDR3 is TGCAGTGCTAGGGGAGGGAGGGCGAGCTCTGGAAACACCATATATTTT. Encoded protein: CSARGGRASSGNTIYF.